The rows below give T cell receptor beta chains drawn from one sample of a study of cytomegalovirus exposure and HLA in healthy donors. The data were produced by immunoSEQ multiplex PCR, yet TCRdb's version contains in-frame clones alone and is incomplete. The data contain roughly 130,000 clones, 74% of them singletons. Sequenced material: PBMCs. These receptors all come from a woman aged 45 to 65 in good health and CMV-seropositive. Each CDR3 is given with its conserved first and last residue. The order of the fields is D gene, clone size, V gene, J gene, CDR3 DNA, CDR3 protein. A D gene is named only where the DNA matches it firmly. A clone size is listed for some rows: how often the clone was seen (once, few, many), or a class if it is expanded.

-	-	TRBV29-1	TRBJ1-2	TGCAGCGTCCCCAGCTCAGGGGCCAATGGCTACACCTTC	CSVPSSGANGYTF
-	-	TRBV7-2	TRBJ1-5	TGTGCCAGCAGCCCGACCGAGGGCCAGCCCCAGCATTTT	CASSPTEGQPQHF
-	-	TRBV11-1	TRBJ2-2	TGTGCCAGCAGCTTAGTAAGAGGGAAGGACACCGGGGAGCTGTTTTTT	CASSLVRGKDTGELFF
-	-	TRBV7-9	TRBJ2-3	TGTGCCAGCAGCTTAACTGTGGGAGTCACAGATACGCAGTATTTT	CASSLTVGVTDTQYF
-	-	TRBV29-1	TRBJ2-1	TGCAGCGTTCGGTCGGAGGGTCGGGGCGAGCAGTTCTTC	CSVRSEGRGEQFF
-	-	TRBV7-9	TRBJ2-1	TGTGCCAGCAGCTTGACGGCGGGGGAGGGGGACAATGAGCAGTTCTTC	CASSLTAGEGDNEQFF
-	-	TRBV9	TRBJ2-2	TGTGCCAGCAGCGTAGAAGTCCATCACGGGTTGTCCGGGGAGCTGTTTTTT	CASSVEVHHGLSGELFF
-	few	TRBV20-1	TRBJ1-4	TGCAGTGCTAGGTATCCGGAAAAACTGTTTTTT	CSARYPEKLFF
-	few	TRBV6-1	TRBJ1-1	TGTGCCAGTAGTGAAATGCAGGGTTGGAACACTGAAGCTTTCTTT	CASSEMQGWNTEAFF
TRBD1	once	TRBV11-2	TRBJ1-1	TGTGCCAGCAGCCTAAGAGGACAGGGATATGGAGCTTTCTTT	CASSLRGQGYGAFF
TRBD1	once	TRBV10-3	TRBJ2-7	TGTGCCACGGACAGGGGAGAGTACGAGCAGTACTTC	CATDRGEYEQYF
-	few	TRBV2	TRBJ2-7	TGTGCCAGCAGTGAACGACAGCCCTCCTACGAGCAGTACTTC	CASSERQPSYEQYF
-	-	TRBV19	TRBJ1-4	TGTGCCAGTAGTATAGTTGAGGGTGAAAAACTGTTTTTT	CASSIVEGEKLFF
TRBD2	-	TRBV5-1	TRBJ2-7	TGCGCCAGCAGCCCTTGGGAGGGTGCAGCCTACGAGCAGTACTTC	CASSPWEGAAYEQYF
-	once	TRBV7-9	TRBJ1-2	TGTGCCAGCAGCTCCCCGAGTAACTATGGCTACACCTTC	CASSSPSNYGYTF
TRBD1	-	TRBV29-1	TRBJ1-2	TGCAGCGTTGTAGGGGGCAAGCATGGCTACACCTTC	CSVVGGKHGYTF
-	few	TRBV6-1	TRBJ2-6	TGTGCCAGCAAGTTGGGGGGAGCTGGGGCCAACGTCCTGACTTTC	CASKLGGAGANVLTF
TRBD2	once	TRBV7-2	TRBJ2-6	TGTGCCAGCAGCTCAGTAGCGGGGGGGCTCGCGGGGGCCAACGTCCTGACTTTC	CASSSVAGGLAGANVLTF
TRBD1	-	TRBV7-2	TRBJ1-2	TGTGCCAGCAGCTTAGAGGGACAGGGTCTCTCTGGCTACACCTTC	CASSLEGQGLSGYTF
-	-	TRBV2	TRBJ1-4	TGTGCCAGCAGGGACTCCCGGGAGGGAAAACTGTTTTTT	CASRDSREGKLFF
-	once	TRBV9	TRBJ1-6	TGTGCCAGCAGCTCCTCCGGACAGTTAAATTCACCCCTCCACTTT	CASSSSGQLNSPLHF
-	few	TRBV11-3	TRBJ1-4	TGTGCCAGCAGCTTTGAGGGTGAAAAACTGTTTTTT	CASSFEGEKLFF
TRBD1	-	TRBV7-8	TRBJ1-5	TGTGCCAGCAGCGTCTACCAGGGGGCCGCCGGGGTATATCAGCCCCAGCATTTT	CASSVYQGAAGVYQPQHF
-	-	TRBV28	TRBJ1-4	TGTGCCAGCGACGGGGGGGTCGAAGAAAAACTGTTTTTT	CASDGGVEEKLFF
-	-	TRBV6-1	TRBJ2-3	TGTGCCAGCAGCTATAATACAGATACGCAGTATTTT	CASSYNTDTQYF
TRBD2	few	TRBV7-9	TRBJ2-1	TGTGCCAGCAGCTTAGAGAGCGGGGGACTACTCAATGAGCAGTTCTTC	CASSLESGGLLNEQFF
TRBD1	-	TRBV9	TRBJ2-7	TGTGCCAGCAGCGTAGCCTCCAGGGGGCCAGGGTACGAGCAGTACTTC	CASSVASRGPGYEQYF
TRBD2	few	TRBV4-2	TRBJ2-7	TGTGCCAGCAGCCAGACTAGCGGGACGCACTACGAGCAGTACTTC	CASSQTSGTHYEQYF
TRBD2	-	TRBV7-6	TRBJ2-3	TGTGCCAGCAGCTTAACAGCGGGACCAGATACGCAGTATTTT	CASSLTAGPDTQYF
-	-	TRBV30	TRBJ2-5	TGTGCCCAAAAAGGGACTGAACAAGAGACCCAGTACTTC	CAQKGTEQETQYF
TRBD2	-	TRBV18	TRBJ2-7	TGTGCCAGCTCCCCGGGACTAGCCTACGAGCAGTACTTC	CASSPGLAYEQYF
-	-	TRBV5-6	TRBJ1-1	TGTGCCAGCAGCATAGAGGGTTTCACTGAAGCTTTCTTT	CASSIEGFTEAFF
-	-	TRBV25-1	TRBJ2-7	TGTGCCAGCACCCCCGCAGGTGTGAGCGAGCAGTACTTC	CASTPAGVSEQYF
-	medium-sized	TRBV7-2	TRBJ2-7	TGTGCCAGCAGCAACCACCCGACGGGAGAGCAGTACTTC	CASSNHPTGEQYF